This TCR beta chain was identified during a study of human T cells and chemical hapten exposure. The V segment lost 5 bases and the J segment 4 bases; nucleotides outside the gene matches: 3. This CDR3 has 13 amino acids. Germline V gene sequence: CDR1 MDHEN, CDR2 SYDVKM. This clonotype showed up many times. What it recognizes is unknown. Study-level results: TCRs whose frequency exceeded 1 in 1000 remained the same following DPC sensitization.

It was the library that attached unique molecular identifiers to individual cDNA molecules. Original processing methods: Samples contained a median of about 96,000 TCRs, with a range of about 20,000 to 750,000. Via MiXCR, TCRdb re-called the RACE reads, giving one row per CDR3 protein. The V and J calls reflect TCRdb's pipeline rather than the authors' work. The sample lists about 45,000 distinct CDR3 sequences, almost 4.5% seen once, with 4.5% to 6% in the top ten. Time point in this sample: healthy volunteer bleed at 2 weeks. Extraction of total RNA was performed on unfractionated whole blood. This chain uses TRBV28 with TRBJ2-7, with 9 bases identical to TRBD1. Specimen: whole blood. This TCR derives from a human donor in good health. Some clones in this sample may be carry-over from other donors' samples. The CDR3, as DNA: TGTGCCAGCAGTAACAGGGGGCGGTACGAGCAGTACTTC. As protein: CASSNRGRYEQYF.